The 5 T cell receptor beta chains reported below all come from one sample, sequenced in a study of OX40 agonist ivuxolimab in advanced cancers. The method behind the library was the immunoSEQ multiplex PCR assay. Not all clones reach the TCRdb copy of this immuneACCESS table, which keeps in-frame sequences only. Checked studies attribute under half of the gap to unresolved V genes and leave the rest unexplained. This sample holds about 92,000 clones; more than 85% were observed only once. The top ten clonotypes cover roughly 0.31% of the sample. The starting material was CD4+ or CD8+ T cells sorted from blood, obtained in a trial of the OX40 agonist ivuxolimab. The receptors originated from an adult with an advanced solid tumor such as melanoma, head and neck, liver or kidney cancer.

V is TRBV28 and J is TRBJ1-2, with 7 bases that match TRBD1. The CDR3 has 13 amino acids. Trimming at V came to 6 bases and at J to 8 bases, leaving 9 bases not matched to a gene. The germline V gene encodes CDR1 MDHEN and CDR2 SYDVKM. The CDR3 region is CASRRQGSGGYTF. CDR3 coding DNA: TGTGCCAGCAGACGACAGGGCTCCGGGGGCTACACCTTC.

The gene calls are TRBV27 and TRBJ2-1, with TRBD2 identical over 9 bases. The CDR3 loop spans 17 amino acids. The V gene's germline CDR1 is MNHEY and CDR2 SMNVEV (reference sequence). V lost 5 bases, J lost 4 bases, and 12 bases stayed unmatched. CDR3 residues: CASSHPLSSGIYNEQFF. The CDR3 coding sequence is TGTGCCAGCAGTCACCCCCTCTCTAGCGGGATATACAATGAGCAGTTCTTC.

The rearrangement uses TRBV5-1 and TRBJ1-1; TRBD1 matches 8 bases. This CDR3 has 16 residues. The germline gives CDR1 SGHRS, CDR2 YFSETQ. V dropped 1 base and J dropped 0; count of bases not matched to a gene: 5. The CDR3 region has the DNA TGCGCCAGCAGCTTGAAGGCAGGGGGCATGAACACTGAAGCTTTCTTT. Translating gives CASSLKAGGMNTEAFF.

The table lists this clone with a count of one. This sequence joins TRBV9 and TRBJ2-5; 7 bases match TRBD1. The end of the DNA fits TRBJ2-7 better, so the J call may be wrong. Germline CDR1 reads SGDLS; CDR2 reads YYNGEE. The CDR3 contains 13 residues. The CDR3 DNA is TGTGCCAGCAGCGTAGACAGGGGCTACGAGCAGTACTTC. This translates into CASSVDRGYEQYF.

This clone was found a few times. The chain recombines TRBV12-2 with TRBJ2-5; the D call TRBD2 from the table was never checked on the DNA. TRBV12-2 is shown as a pseudogene. CDR3 length: 17 amino acids. Here the CDR3 reads CASRLAPLGTRQETQYF. CDR3 coding DNA: TGTGCAAGTCGCTTAGCGCCTCTCGGGACTAGGCAAGAGACCCAGTACTTC.